A single sample gave rise to the 7 T cell receptor beta chains below, sequenced in a study of siplizumab effects on memory and regulatory T cells. Sequenced by immunoSEQ multiplex PCR; TCRdb stores in-frame clones only, minus some. The sample lists 70,000 to 95,000 clones, roughly 96% seen once, with 0.03% to 0.035% in the top ten. Sequencing was done on a sample of naive CD4+ T cells sorted from blood. These receptors all come from a human donor in good health.

This chain joins TRBV10-3 and TRBJ2-7; D gene ambiguous. CDR1 is ENHRY and CDR2 is SYGVKD in the germline V gene. The CDR3 has 11 amino acids. V was trimmed by 2 bases and J by 3 bases, leaving 2 bases between them. The CDR3 region has the DNA TGTGCCATCAGTGAGCACTACGAGCAGTACTTC. Translation gives CAISEHYEQYF.

The V call is TRBV18, the J call TRBJ2-3, with TRBD1 matching over 8 bases. V lost 6 bases, J lost 1 base, and 3 bases stayed unmatched. Germline V gene data show CDR1 as KGHSH and CDR2 as LQKENI. The length of the CDR3 is 14 residues. This CDR3 reads CASSQGAGTDTQYF. In nucleotides, the CDR3 is TGTGCCAGCTCTCAGGGGGCGGGCACAGATACGCAGTATTTT. Looking up the rest from reference TRBV18 and TRBJ2-3 gives the full variable domain: NAGVMQNPRHLVRRRGQEARLRCSPMKGHSHVYWYRQLPEEGLKFMVYLQKENIIDESGMPKERFSAEFPKEGPSILRIQQVVRGDSAAYFCASSQGAGTDTQYFGPGTRLTVL.

The V gene is TRBV28, the J gene TRBJ1-4; 9 nucleotides match TRBD1. Germline V gives CDR1 MDHEN, CDR2 SYDVKM. The CDR3 has 15 residues. The trim removed 5 bases at V and 8 bases at J, leaving 9 bases unmatched. CDR3 DNA sequence: TGTGCCAGCAGTCCCGAGACAGGGGGAGGGGAAAAACTGTTTTTT. Protein sequence: CASSPETGGGEKLFF.

V usage is TRBV15 and J usage is TRBJ1-5; TRBD1 is a possible D gene (6 bases). Germline V gene lookup returns CDR1 LNHNV and CDR2 YYDKDF (reference sequence). V gave up 0 bases and J gave up 7 bases, with 28 bases separating them. The CDR3 spans 20 residues. The CDR3 nucleotides are TGTGCCACCAGCAGAGATGGGCTTGGGGGCTCGGGGGCGAGCAGGCAGCCCCAGCATTTT. Its protein is CATSRDGLGGSGASRQPQHF. Variable domain in full (rest from reference TRBV15 and TRBJ1-5): DAMVIQNPRYQVTQFGKPVTLSCSQTLNHNVMYWYQQKSSQAPKLLFHYYDKDFNNEADTPDNFQSRRPNTSFCFLDIRSPGLGDTAMYLCATSRDGLGGSGASRQPQHFGDGTRLSIL.

The V and J genes are TRBV5-4 and TRBJ2-2, with TRBD2 identical over 14 bases. Germline V CDR1 and CDR2: SGHNT, YYREEE (reference sequence). The CDR3 totals 16 residues. The J segment lost 8 bases and the V segment lost 4 bases, leaving 7 bases of the junction unmatched. As DNA, the CDR3 is TGTGCCAGCAGCCCGACTAGCGGGGGGGGTGTAGGGGAGCTGTTTTTT. Its protein is CASSPTSGGGVGELFF.

This clone was seen a few times. J is TRBJ2-1 and V is TRBV10-3; D might be TRBD1 or TRBD2, each matching 5 bases. The V gene's germline CDR1 is ENHRY and CDR2 SYGVKD. The CDR3 length is 13 residues. The V end lost 7 bases, the J end lost 7 bases, and 14 bases lay between the germline ends. The CDR3 spells CAITGHGGNEQFF. DNA of the CDR3: TGTGCCATCACCGGACATGGGGGAAATGAGCAGTTCTTC.

The rearrangement links TRBV12-1 to TRBJ1-1; TRBD1 is taken as the D call from the table, unchecked against the DNA. TRBV12-1 is a pseudogene. The CDR3 runs to 14 residues. The CDR3 region is CASSSPRQSREAFF. Written as DNA, the CDR3 is TGTGCCAGCAGCTCGCCACGACAGAGCAGAGAAGCTTTCTTT.